This T cell receptor beta chain was retrieved from a study of blood T cells in healthy people across ages. The authors ran a second PCR of about 7 to 11 cycles using a sample-barcoded 5' primer and a J-beta primer mix. Each cDNA molecule, via a template-switch adaptor with 12 random nucleotides, was tagged. TCRdb independently ran MiXCR on the 5' RACE reads; one entry per CDR3 protein. The repertoire holds about 830,000 distinct CDR3 sequences, with approximately 59% as singletons. Germline V lookup: CDR1 ENHRY, CDR2 SYGVKD. Unmatched junction bases numbered 6, after V lost 5 bases and J lost 4 bases. This CDR3 is 15 amino acids long.

This clonotype originated in a man aged 25-40 years in good health. Sample: blood. The gene calls are TRBV10-3 and TRBJ2-3; 10 bases are a match to TRBD1. The CDR3 DNA follows: TGTGCCATCAGTCCGGGACAGGGGATCTCAGATACGCAGTATTTT. This translates into CAISPGQGISDTQYF.